This T cell receptor beta chain emerged from a study of cytomegalovirus exposure and HLA in healthy donors. The germline V gene has CDR1 LNHDA and CDR2 SQIVND (reference sequence). The V end was cut by 5 bases, the J end by 4 bases, with 21 bases between. This CDR3 contains 17 residues. Study findings and constraints: The sole available immune exposure information was CMV serostatus.

Concerning this clone itself: As yet, its antigen is unknown.

Use of 60 Vbeta and 13 Jbeta primers characterized the PCR. Sequencing was performed with immunoSEQ multiplex PCR; in TCRdb, only in-frame clones are kept and a portion is missing. The profile shows about 120,000 clones, around 69% of them singletons. This receptor was obtained from a woman between 35 and 50 years old in good health and CMV-seropositive. The sequencing input was PBMCs. The chain links TRBV19 to TRBJ1-5; tentative D call: TRBD1 (5 bases). CDR3 bases: TGTGCCAGTAGTCATAGGGGTTGGGTTCGTCGGAATCAGCCCCAGCATTTT. This translates into CASSHRGWVRRNQPQHF.